One sample yielded the 17 T cell receptor beta chains listed below, sequenced in a study of blood T cell repertoires in COVID-19. Clones were read by immunoSEQ multiplex PCR, and TCRdb kept only the in-frame ones, dropping some. The sample includes about 39,000 clones, 84% seen only once; the top ten take roughly 14%. Input material: peripheral blood. These receptor sequences come from a man in his fifties with active or convalescent COVID-19.

This clone showed up just a few times. The chain employs TRBV4-2 and TRBJ1-2, with a weak D call TRBD1 (5 bases). V lost 0 bases and J 8 bases, leaving 13 bases between the germline ends. CDR1 and CDR2 from the germline V gene are LGHNA and YNFKEQ. This CDR3 spans 14 amino acids. As DNA, the CDR3 is TGTGCCAGCAGCCAAGACGGGGGGATTACAGGCTACACCTTC. It specifies CASSQDGGITGYTF.

CDR3 region: CATQTVPGGEQYF. Written as DNA, the CDR3 is TGTGCCACCCAGACAGTGCCGGGGGGGGAGCAGTACTTC. This chain connects TRBV19 to TRBJ2-7; 8 bases align to TRBD2. Germline V lookup: CDR1 LNHDA, CDR2 SQIVND (reference sequence). Trimming took 10 bases from V and 7 from J; bases not matched to a gene: 12. The CDR3 spans 13 residues.

V gene TRBV7-8 combines with J gene TRBJ2-3; 10 nucleotides agree with TRBD2. V was clipped by 1 base and J by 5 bases; unmatched bases: 15. The V gene's germline CDR1 is SGHVS and CDR2 FQNEAQ. The CDR3 contains 19 residues. The CDR3 reads CASSLGVYRAGGPEDTQYF. The CDR3 DNA reads as TGTGCCAGCAGCTTAGGGGTGTATCGAGCGGGGGGGCCTGAAGATACGCAGTATTTT.

V usage is TRBV6-6 and J usage is TRBJ2-7, with a possible D match to TRBD1 (6 bases). V lost 8 bases and J lost 3, with 20 bases in between. This CDR3 is 15 amino acids long. In germline, CDR1 is MNHNY, CDR2 SVGAGI (reference sequence). CDR3: CASQGSNRDLYEQYF. DNA of the CDR3: TGTGCCAGCCAGGGTAGTAACAGGGACCTCTACGAGCAGTACTTC.

This chain links TRBV9 with TRBJ2-6; D is possibly TRBD2 (6 bases). V was clipped by 4 bases and J by 4 bases, with 15 bases between them. In germline, CDR1 is SGDLS, CDR2 YYNGEE. There are 16 residues in the CDR3. CDR3 amino acids: CASSPRGGSGANVLTF. The DNA of the CDR3 is TGTGCCAGCAGCCCCAGAGGAGGGAGCGGGGCCAACGTCCTGACTTTC.

V usage is TRBV6-2 or TRBV6-3 and J usage is TRBJ2-2; the D is unclear. The CDR3 length is 13 residues. Germline V gives CDR1 MNHEY, CDR2 SVGEGT. Trimming removed 2 bases from V and 9 bases from J, with 10 bases in between. This CDR3 reads CASSYDNGRELFF. The CDR3 DNA is TGTGCCAGCAGTTACGACAACGGCAGGGAGCTGTTTTTT.

This sequence joins TRBV18 and TRBJ2-5; a possible D gene is TRBD2 (5 bases). The length of the CDR3 is 15 residues. With 2 bases removed from V and 6 bases from J, the gap between germline ends came to 16 bases. Germline assignment: CDR1 KGHSH and CDR2 LQKENI. The CDR3 region is CASSPASRVLKTQYF. CDR3 nucleotides: TGTGCCAGCTCACCAGCTAGCCGGGTATTGAAGACCCAGTACTTC.

This rearrangement joins TRBV7-8 to TRBJ1-3, with 8 bases matching TRBD1. The CDR3 consists of 16 residues. The germline CDR1 and CDR2 sequences are SGHVS and FQNEAQ. The J segment lost 1 base and the V segment lost 3 bases, leaving 5 bases of the junction unmatched. CDR3 residues: CASSLWTGPSGNTIYF. CDR3 DNA sequence: TGTGCCAGCAGCTTGTGGACAGGGCCATCTGGAAACACCATATATTTT.

This clone was counted once. The J gene is TRBJ2-7, the V gene TRBV11-2; TRBD2 agrees at 8 bases. Trimming cost V 2 bases and J 0 bases; bases outside gene matches: 6. The CDR3 has 16 amino acids. CDR1 is SGHAT and CDR2 is FQNNGV in the germline V gene. The CDR3 DNA sequence: TGTGCCAGCAGCTTATACCGGGGGGGAGACTCCTACGAGCAGTACTTC. Translated: CASSLYRGGDSYEQYF. Full variable domain (outside the CDR3, taken from reference TRBV11-2 and TRBJ2-7): EAGVAQSPRYKIIEKRQSVAFWCNPISGHATLYWYQQILGQGPKLLIQFQNNGVVDDSQLPKDRFSAERLKGVDSTLKIQPAKLEDSAVYLCASSLYRGGDSYEQYFGPGTRLTVT.

J is TRBJ1-4 and V is TRBV6-5, with D possibly being TRBD1 (5 bases). The CDR3 runs to 13 residues. Germline lookup yields CDR1 MNHEY and CDR2 SVGAGI. Trimming removed 6 bases from V and 8 bases from J, with 13 bases in between. This CDR3 is CASRSQEYEKLFF. CDR3 coding DNA: TGTGCCAGCAGGTCACAGGAATACGAAAAACTGTTTTTT.

This rearrangement joins TRBV30 to TRBJ2-1; the D is unclear. Germline V gene lookup returns CDR1 GTSNPN and CDR2 SVGIG (reference sequence). The length of the CDR3 is 11 residues. With 2 bases removed from V and 11 bases from J, the gap between germline ends came to 10 bases. Here the CDR3 DNA reads TGTGCCTGGAGTTTGGGCCTGAAGCAGTTCTTC. Protein: CAWSLGLKQFF. Full variable domain (outside the CDR3, taken from reference TRBV30 and TRBJ2-1): SQTIHQWPATLVQPVGSPLSLECTVEGTSNPNLYWYRQAAGRGLQLLFYSVGIGQISSEVPQNLSASRPQDRQFILSSKKLLLSDSGFYLCAWSLGLKQFFGPGTRLTVL.

The chain joins TRBV7-9 to TRBJ2-1; D uncertain. This CDR3 is built from 16 residues. Germline CDR1 is SEHNR and CDR2 is FQNEAQ (reference sequence). Trimming took off 5 bases at V and 0 bases at J, with 14 bases between the two ends. For the CDR3, the DNA is TGTGCCAGCAGCGGAAGACTGGCGAGCTCCTACAATGAGCAGTTCTTC. It encodes CASSGRLASSYNEQFF.

Points on this clone: At the DNA level, this CDR3 is encoded by other sequences in the same sample as well. V gene TRBV9 combines with J gene TRBJ2-5; 13 bases agree with TRBD2. After removal of 0 bases from V and 5 bases from J, the junction contained 4 bases not matched to a gene. The CDR3 contains 16 residues. CDR1 is SGDLS, CDR2 YYNGEE, per germline. The CDR3 spells CASSVGLAGGGETQYF. CDR3 sequence (DNA): TGTGCCAGCAGCGTAGGACTAGCGGGGGGAGGGGAGACCCAGTACTTC.

The rearrangement links TRBV18 to TRBJ1-1, with 9 positions matching TRBD1. V dropped 6 bases and J dropped 3; count of bases not matched to a gene: 14. Germline assignment: CDR1 KGHSH and CDR2 LQKENI. The CDR3 sequence is 17 residues long. For the CDR3, the DNA is TGTGCCAGCTCGAGAAGTACCGGGACAGGGAGTGACACTGAAGCTTTCTTT. Protein product: CASSRSTGTGSDTEAFF.

V gene TRBV11-2 combines with J gene TRBJ1-2, with 7 nucleotides matching TRBD1. With 7 bases clipped from V and 8 bases from J, the junction kept 13 bases outside the gene matches. This CDR3 contains 14 residues. The V gene's germline CDR1 is SGHAT and CDR2 FQNNGV. CDR3 bases: TGTGCCAGCACCTCCCAAGGGGGCGCCCAGGGCTACACCTTC. Translated: CASTSQGGAQGYTF.

The chain recombines TRBV20-1 with TRBJ1-2; TRBD1 is a possible D gene (5 bases). Trimming shortened V by 6 bases and J by 7 bases, and 12 bases separated the two germline ends. The CDR3 is made up of 11 amino acids. Per germline, CDR1 DFQATT and CDR2 SNEGSKA (reference sequence). DNA for the CDR3: TGCAGTGCGGATCAGGGAGGTGGCTACACCTTC. Protein product: CSADQGGGYTF.

The V and J genes are TRBV20-1 and TRBJ1-2; 7 bases agree with TRBD1. Trimming cost V 3 bases and J 3 bases; bases outside gene matches: 7. The CDR3 runs 14 residues. Per germline, CDR1 DFQATT and CDR2 SNEGSKA (reference sequence). CDR3 residues: CSASLGTEYYGYTF. The CDR3 region has the DNA TGCAGTGCTAGTTTGGGGACAGAATACTATGGCTACACCTTC.